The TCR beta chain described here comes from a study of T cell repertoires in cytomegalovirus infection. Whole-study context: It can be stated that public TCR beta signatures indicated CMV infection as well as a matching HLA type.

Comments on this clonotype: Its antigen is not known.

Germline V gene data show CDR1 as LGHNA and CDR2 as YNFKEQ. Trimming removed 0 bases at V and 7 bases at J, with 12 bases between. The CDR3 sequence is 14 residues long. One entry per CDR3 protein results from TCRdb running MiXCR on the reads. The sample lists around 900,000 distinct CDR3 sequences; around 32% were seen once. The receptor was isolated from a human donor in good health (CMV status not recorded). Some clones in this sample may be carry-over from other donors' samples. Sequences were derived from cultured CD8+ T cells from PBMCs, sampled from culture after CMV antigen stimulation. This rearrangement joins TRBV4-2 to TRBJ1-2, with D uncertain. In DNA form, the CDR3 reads TGTGCCAGCAGCCAAGAAACGGCCTCGGGTGGCTACACCTTC. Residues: CASSQETASGGYTF.